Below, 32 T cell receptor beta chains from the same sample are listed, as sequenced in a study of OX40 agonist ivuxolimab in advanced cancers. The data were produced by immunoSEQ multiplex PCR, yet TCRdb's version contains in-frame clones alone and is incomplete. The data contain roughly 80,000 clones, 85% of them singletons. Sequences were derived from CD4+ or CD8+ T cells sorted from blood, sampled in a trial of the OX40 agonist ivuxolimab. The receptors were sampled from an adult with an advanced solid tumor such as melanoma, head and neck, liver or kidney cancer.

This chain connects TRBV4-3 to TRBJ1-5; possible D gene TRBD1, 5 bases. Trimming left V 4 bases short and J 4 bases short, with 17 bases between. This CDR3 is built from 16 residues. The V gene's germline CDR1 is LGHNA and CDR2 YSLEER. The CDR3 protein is CASSPGGASGNQPQHF. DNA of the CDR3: TGCGCCAGCAGCCCGGGAGGGGCCTCCGGGAATCAGCCCCAGCATTTT.

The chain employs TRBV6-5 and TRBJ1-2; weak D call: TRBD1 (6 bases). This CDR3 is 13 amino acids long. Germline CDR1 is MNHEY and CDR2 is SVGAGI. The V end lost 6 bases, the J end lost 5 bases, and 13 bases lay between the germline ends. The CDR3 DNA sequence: TGTGCCAGCAGAACGCAGGGGAAGTATGGCTACACCTTC. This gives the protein CASRTQGKYGYTF.

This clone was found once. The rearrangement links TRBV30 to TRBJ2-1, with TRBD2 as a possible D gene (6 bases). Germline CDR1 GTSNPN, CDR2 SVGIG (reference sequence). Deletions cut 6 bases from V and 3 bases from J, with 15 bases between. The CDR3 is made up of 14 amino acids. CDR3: CACSASSGYNEQFF. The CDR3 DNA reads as TGTGCCTGCTCCGCTAGTAGCGGCTACAATGAGCAGTTCTTC.

CDR3 in amino acids: CASSSGTGGNTIYF. The DNA for the CDR3 is TGCGCCAGCAGCTCTGGGACAGGGGGAAACACCATATATTTT. The chain carries TRBV5-1 and TRBJ1-3; 9 bases line up with TRBD1. This CDR3 is built from 14 residues. Per the germline V gene, CDR1 is SGHRS and CDR2 is YFSETQ. V shed 3 bases and J 4 bases; nucleotides not matched to a gene: 2.

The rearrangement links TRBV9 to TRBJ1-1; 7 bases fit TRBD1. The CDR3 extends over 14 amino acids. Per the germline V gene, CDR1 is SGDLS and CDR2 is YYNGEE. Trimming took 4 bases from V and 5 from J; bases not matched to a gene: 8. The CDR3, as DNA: TGTGCCAGCAGCATATCAGGGGGAGGGACTGAAGCTTTCTTT. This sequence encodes CASSISGGGTEAFF.

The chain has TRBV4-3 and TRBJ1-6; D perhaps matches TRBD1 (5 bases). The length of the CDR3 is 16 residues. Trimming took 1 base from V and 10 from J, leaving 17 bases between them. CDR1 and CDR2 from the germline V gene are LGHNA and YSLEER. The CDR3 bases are TGCGCCAGCAGCCAAGGGACTCAGGGTCAGGAATCACCCCTCCACTTT. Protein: CASSQGTQGQESPLHF.

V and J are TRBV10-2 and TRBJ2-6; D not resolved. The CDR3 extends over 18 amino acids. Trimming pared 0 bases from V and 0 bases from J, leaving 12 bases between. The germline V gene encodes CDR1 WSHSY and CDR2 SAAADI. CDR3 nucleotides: TGCGCCAGCAGTGAGTCGGCCTCCACCCTCTCTGGGGCCAACGTCCTGACTTTC. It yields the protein CASSESASTLSGANVLTF.

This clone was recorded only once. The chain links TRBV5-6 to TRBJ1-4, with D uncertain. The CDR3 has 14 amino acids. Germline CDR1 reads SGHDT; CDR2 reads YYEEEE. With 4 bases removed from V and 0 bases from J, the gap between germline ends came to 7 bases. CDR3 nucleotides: TGTGCCAGCAGCCCAAGGGCAACTAATGAAAAACTGTTTTTT. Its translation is CASSPRATNEKLFF.

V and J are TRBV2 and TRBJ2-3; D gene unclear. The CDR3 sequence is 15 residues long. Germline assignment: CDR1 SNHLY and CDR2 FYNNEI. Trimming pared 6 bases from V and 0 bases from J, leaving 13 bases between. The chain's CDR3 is CASRLDPTSTDTQYF. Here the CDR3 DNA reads TGTGCCAGCAGGCTAGACCCGACTAGCACAGATACGCAGTATTTT.

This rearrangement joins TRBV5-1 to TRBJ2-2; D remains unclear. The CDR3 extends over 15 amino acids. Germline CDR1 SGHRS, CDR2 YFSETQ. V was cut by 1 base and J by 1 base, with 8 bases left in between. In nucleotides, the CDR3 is TGCGCCAGCAGCTTGAGGGCAGTGAACACCGGGGAGCTGTTTTTT. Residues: CASSLRAVNTGELFF.

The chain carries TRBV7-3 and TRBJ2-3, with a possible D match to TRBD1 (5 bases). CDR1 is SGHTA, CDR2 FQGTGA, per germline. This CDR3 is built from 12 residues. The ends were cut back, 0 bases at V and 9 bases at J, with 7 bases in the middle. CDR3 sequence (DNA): TGTGCCAGCAGCTTAACGAAGGGGACGCAGTATTTT. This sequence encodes CASSLTKGTQYF.

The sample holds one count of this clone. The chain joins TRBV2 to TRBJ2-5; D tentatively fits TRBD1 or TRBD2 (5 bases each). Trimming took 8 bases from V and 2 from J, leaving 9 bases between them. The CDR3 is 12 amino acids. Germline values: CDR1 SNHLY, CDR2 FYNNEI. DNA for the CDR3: TGTGCCAGCCGTTGGGGGCAAGAGACCCAGTACTTC. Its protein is CASRWGQETQYF. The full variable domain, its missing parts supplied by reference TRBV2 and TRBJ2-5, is EPEVTQTPSHQVTQMGQEVILRCVPISNHLYFYWYRQILGQKVEFLVSFYNNEISEKSEIFDDQFSVERPDGSNFTLKIRSTKLEDSAMYFCASRWGQETQYFGPGTRLLVL.

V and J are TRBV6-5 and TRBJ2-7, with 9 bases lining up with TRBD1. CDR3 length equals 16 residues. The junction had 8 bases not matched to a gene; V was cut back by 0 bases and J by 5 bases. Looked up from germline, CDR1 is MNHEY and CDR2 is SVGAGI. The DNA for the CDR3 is TGTGCCAGCAGTTACTCAATTCCGGGACAGGGTGACGAGCAGTACTTC. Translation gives CASSYSIPGQGDEQYF.

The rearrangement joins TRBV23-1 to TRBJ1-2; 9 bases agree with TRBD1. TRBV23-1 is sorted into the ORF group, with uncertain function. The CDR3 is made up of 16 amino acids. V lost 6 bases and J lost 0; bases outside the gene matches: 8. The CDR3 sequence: CASSHGQGTTNYGYTF. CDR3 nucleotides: TGCGCCAGCAGCCACGGACAGGGGACTACTAACTATGGCTACACCTTC.

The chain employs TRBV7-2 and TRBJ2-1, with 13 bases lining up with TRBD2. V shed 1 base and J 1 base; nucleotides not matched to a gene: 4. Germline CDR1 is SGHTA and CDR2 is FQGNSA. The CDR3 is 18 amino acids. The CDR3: CASSLGTSGGLSYNEQFF. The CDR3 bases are TGTGCCAGCAGCTTAGGGACTAGCGGGGGCCTTTCCTACAATGAGCAGTTCTTC.

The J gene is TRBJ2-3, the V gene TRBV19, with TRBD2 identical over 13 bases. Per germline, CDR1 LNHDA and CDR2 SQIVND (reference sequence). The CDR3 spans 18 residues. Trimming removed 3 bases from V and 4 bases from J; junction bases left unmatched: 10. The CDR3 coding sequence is TGTGCCAGTAGTATGACCGGGACTAGCGGGGTTATGGCAGATACGCAGTATTTT. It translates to CASSMTGTSGVMADTQYF.

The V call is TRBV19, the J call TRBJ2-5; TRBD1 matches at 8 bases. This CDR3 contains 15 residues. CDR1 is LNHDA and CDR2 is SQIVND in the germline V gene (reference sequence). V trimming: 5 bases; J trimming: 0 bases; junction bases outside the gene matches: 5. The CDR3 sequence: CASSRRTGHQETQYF. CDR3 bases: TGTGCCAGTAGTCGCCGGACAGGGCACCAAGAGACCCAGTACTTC.

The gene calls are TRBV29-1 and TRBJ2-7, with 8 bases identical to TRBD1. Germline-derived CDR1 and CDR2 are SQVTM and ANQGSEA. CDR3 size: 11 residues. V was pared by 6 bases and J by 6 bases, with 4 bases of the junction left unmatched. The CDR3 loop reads CSVRDRREQYF. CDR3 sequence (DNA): TGCAGCGTACGGGACAGGCGCGAGCAGTACTTC.

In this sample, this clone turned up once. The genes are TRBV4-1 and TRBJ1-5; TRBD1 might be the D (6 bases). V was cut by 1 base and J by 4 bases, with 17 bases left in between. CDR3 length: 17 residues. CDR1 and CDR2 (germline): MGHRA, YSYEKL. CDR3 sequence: CASSQGRRGQSNQPQHF. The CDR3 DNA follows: TGCGCCAGCAGCCAAGGACGACGCGGACAGTCGAATCAGCCCCAGCATTTT.

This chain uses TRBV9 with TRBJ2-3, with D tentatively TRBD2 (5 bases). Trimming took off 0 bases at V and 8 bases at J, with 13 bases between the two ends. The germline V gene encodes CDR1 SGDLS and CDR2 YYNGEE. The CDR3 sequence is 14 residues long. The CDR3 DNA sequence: TGTGCCAGCAGCGTAGGGGAAGCGGATGGTACGCAGTATTTT. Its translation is CASSVGEADGTQYF.

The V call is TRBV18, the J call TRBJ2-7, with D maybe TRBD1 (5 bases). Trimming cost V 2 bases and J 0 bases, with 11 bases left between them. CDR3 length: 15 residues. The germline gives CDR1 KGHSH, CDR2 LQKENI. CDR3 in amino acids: CASSPGATGSYEQYF. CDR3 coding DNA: TGTGCCAGCTCACCAGGGGCCACCGGCTCCTACGAGCAGTACTTC.

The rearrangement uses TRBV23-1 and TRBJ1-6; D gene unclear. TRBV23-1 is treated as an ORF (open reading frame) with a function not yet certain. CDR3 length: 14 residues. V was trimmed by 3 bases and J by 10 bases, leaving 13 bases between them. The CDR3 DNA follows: TGCGCCAGCAGTCAGTGGGTGGTGGGGTCACCCCTCCACTTT. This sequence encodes CASSQWVVGSPLHF.

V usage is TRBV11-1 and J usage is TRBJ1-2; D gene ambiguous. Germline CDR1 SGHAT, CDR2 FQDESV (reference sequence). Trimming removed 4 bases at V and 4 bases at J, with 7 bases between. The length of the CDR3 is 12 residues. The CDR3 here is CASSSPVYGYTF. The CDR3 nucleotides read TGTGCCAGCAGCTCTCCGGTCTATGGCTACACCTTC.

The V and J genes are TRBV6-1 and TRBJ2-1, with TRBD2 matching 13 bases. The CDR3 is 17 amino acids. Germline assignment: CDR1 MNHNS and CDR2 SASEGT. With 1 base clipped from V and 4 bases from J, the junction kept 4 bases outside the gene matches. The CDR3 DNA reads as TGTGCCAGCAGTGAAGTACTAGCGGGGGGGAGTTACAATGAGCAGTTCTTC. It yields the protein CASSEVLAGGSYNEQFF.

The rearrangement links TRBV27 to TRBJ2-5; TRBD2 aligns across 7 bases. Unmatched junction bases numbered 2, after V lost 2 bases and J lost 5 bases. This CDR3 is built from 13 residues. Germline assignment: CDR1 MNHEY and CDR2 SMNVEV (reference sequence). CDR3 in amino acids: CASSLRGDETQYF. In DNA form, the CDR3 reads TGTGCCAGCAGTTTACGGGGGGACGAGACCCAGTACTTC.

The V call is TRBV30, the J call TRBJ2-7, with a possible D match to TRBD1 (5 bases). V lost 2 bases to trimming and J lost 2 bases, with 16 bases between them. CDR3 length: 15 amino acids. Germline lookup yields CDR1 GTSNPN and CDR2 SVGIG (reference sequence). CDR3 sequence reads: CAWSQGVSFPYEQYF. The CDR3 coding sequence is TGTGCCTGGAGTCAAGGGGTTAGTTTCCCCTACGAGCAGTACTTC.

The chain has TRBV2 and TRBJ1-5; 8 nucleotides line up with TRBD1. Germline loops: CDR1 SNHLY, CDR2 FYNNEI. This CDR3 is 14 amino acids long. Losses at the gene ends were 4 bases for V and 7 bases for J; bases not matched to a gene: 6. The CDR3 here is CASSVTGVNQPQHF. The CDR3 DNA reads TGTGCCAGCAGTGTGACAGGGGTAAACCAGCCCCAGCATTTT.

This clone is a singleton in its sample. CDR3 amino acids: CASSPRAGWGGELFF. The CDR3 region has the DNA TGCGCCAGCAGCCCCAGGGCGGGGTGGGGCGGGGAGCTGTTTTTT. The chain employs TRBV4-3 and TRBJ2-2; D possibly corresponds to TRBD2 (6 bases). CDR3 length: 15 residues. Germline values: CDR1 LGHNA, CDR2 YSLEER. Trimming cost V 4 bases and J 7 bases, with 16 bases left between them.

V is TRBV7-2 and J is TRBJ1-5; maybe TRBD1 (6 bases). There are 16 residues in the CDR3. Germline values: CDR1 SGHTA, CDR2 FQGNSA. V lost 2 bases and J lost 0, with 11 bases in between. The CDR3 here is CASSLRRGDSNQPQHF. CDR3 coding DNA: TGTGCCAGCAGCTTAAGAAGGGGGGATAGCAATCAGCCCCAGCATTTT.

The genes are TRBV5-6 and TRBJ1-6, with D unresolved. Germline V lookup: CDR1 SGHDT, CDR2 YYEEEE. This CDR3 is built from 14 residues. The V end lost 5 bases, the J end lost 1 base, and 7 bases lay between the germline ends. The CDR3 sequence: CASRPGSYNSPLHF. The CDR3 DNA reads TGTGCCAGCAGGCCGGGATCCTATAATTCACCCCTCCACTTT.

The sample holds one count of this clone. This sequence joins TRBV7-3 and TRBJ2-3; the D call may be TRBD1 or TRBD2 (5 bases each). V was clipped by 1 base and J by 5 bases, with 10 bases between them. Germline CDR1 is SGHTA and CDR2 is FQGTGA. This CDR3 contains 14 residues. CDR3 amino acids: CASSLMGRQDTQYF. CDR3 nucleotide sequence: TGTGCCAGCAGCTTAATGGGACGCCAAGATACGCAGTATTTT.

The CDR3 sequence is CASSMDRVRASPLHF. CDR3 coding DNA: TGTGCCAGTAGTATGGACAGGGTGCGAGCTTCACCCCTCCACTTT. The chain links TRBV19 to TRBJ1-6; TRBD1 agrees at 8 bases. The germline CDR1 and CDR2 sequences are LNHDA and SQIVND (reference sequence). J gave up 9 bases and V 3 bases, and 7 bases lay outside the gene matches. CDR3 size: 15 residues.